The 20 T cell receptor delta chains below were found in one sample sequenced in a study of γδ T cells in repeated Plasmodium falciparum infection. TCRdb re-analyzed the multiplex PCR reads via CATT. The sample records about 89,000 delta-chain clones, roughly 1.4% being singletons. Gammadelta T cells were flow-sorted from PBMC into Vgamma9/Vdelta2+ and Vdelta2-negative populations for bulk analysis. The source material was gamma-delta T cells from blood. Source of these receptors: a pool of human donors (malaria-infected and uninfected, not separated).

In its sample, this clone was seen a few times. A far larger clone is one nucleotide away, so this likely arose from a read error. This CDR3 is also generated by other DNA sequences in the sample. The chain combines TRDV1 with TRDJ1, with 8 bases aligning to TRDD3. Per germline, CDR1 TSWWSYY and CDR2 QGS. Trimming removed 0 bases from V and 6 bases from J; junction bases left unmatched: 12. The CDR3 extends over 17 amino acids. Written as DNA, the CDR3 is TGTGCTCTTGGGGAACTAGGGACCTGGGATACGCGCCATAAACTCATCTTT. Translation: CALGELGTWDTRHKLIF.

This clone was detected a few times. The protein given by TCRdb reflects a much larger clone and differs at residue 3 from this DNA's translation, likely from a read error; the protein shown is the DNA's translation. This chain links TRDV2 with TRDJ3; 11 nucleotides match TRDD3. The J gene is not listed in TCRdb, so it was assigned here from a DNA match to germline. The CDR3 consists of 18 residues. Germline-derived CDR1 and CDR2 are GEAIGNYY and EKD. The CDR3 bases are TGTGCCAGTGACACCGTACTGGGGGATACCTGGGACACCCGACAGATGTTTTTC. Translated, it gives CASDTVLGDTWDTRQMFF.

This clone has at least ten counts. V and J are TRDV1 and TRDJ1; no definite D call. The V end lost 5 bases, the J end lost 2 bases, and 27 bases lay between the germline ends. Germline V gene data show CDR1 as TSWWSYY and CDR2 as QGS. The CDR3 is made up of 19 amino acids. The CDR3 bases are TGTGCTCTTGGGACCAAATCCTCTTTCGGGGTATCGGGGACCGATAAACTCATCTTT. Protein product: CALGTKSSFGVSGTDKLIF.

Worth noting for this clone: This DNA translates differently at residue 14 from the TCRdb protein, which is that of a much larger clone; a read error is likely, and the protein shown is the DNA's own translation. V and J are TRDV1 and TRDJ1, with 7 bases matching TRDD3. Germline matching of the DNA provided the J gene here, since TCRdb leaves it blank. CDR3 size: 22 residues. Germline CDR1 is TSWWSYY and CDR2 is QGS. V dropped 4 bases and J dropped 2; count of bases not matched to a gene: 28. The CDR3 here is CALGVRTAFLPLGGNRTDKLIF. In DNA form, the CDR3 reads TGTGCTCTTGGGGTCCGAACGGCCTTCTTGCCTCTGGGGGGTAATCGGACCGATAAACTCATCTTT.

In this sample, this clone turned up a few times. Given a far larger clone just one base away, this is likely a sequencing read error. Different DNA sequences within this sample yield the same CDR3. This chain connects TRDV2 to TRDJ2; 11 bases are a match to TRDD3. The J gene is not listed in TCRdb, so it was assigned here from a DNA match to germline. Germline-derived CDR1 and CDR2 are GEAIGNYY and EKD. The CDR3 spans 16 residues. CDR3 sequence (DNA): TGTGCCTGCGACAGAGTACTGGGGGATATGACAGCACAACTCTTCTTT. It encodes CACDRVLGDMTAQLFF.

This clone was picked up a small number of times. TCRdb lists the protein of a much larger clone for this DNA, which differs at residue 12, so this is likely a read error; the protein given here is translated from the DNA itself. The rearrangement joins TRDV1 to TRDJ1; 8 positions match TRDD3. Germline loops: CDR1 TSWWSYY, CDR2 QGS. V gave up 3 bases and J gave up 2 bases; unmatched junction bases: 23. The CDR3 loop spans 21 amino acids. In nucleotides, the CDR3 is TGTGCTCTTGGGGATGGCCTTCTTACACAACAAGCTGGGGGAGTTACCGATAAACTCATCTTT. It codes for CALGDGLLTQQAGGVTDKLIF.

This clone was picked up many times. TCRdb assigns this DNA the protein of a much larger clone, which departs from its translation at residue 17; this likely reflects a read error, and the protein shown comes from translating the DNA. CDR3 coding DNA: TGTGCCTGTGACAAGGGGGATACGGCCACATCGCAGACCGATAAACTCACCTTT. Residues: CACDKGDTATSQTDKLTF. The chain uses TRDV2 and TRDJ1, with 10 bases aligning to TRDD3. CDR3 size: 18 residues. Germline loops: CDR1 GEAIGNYY, CDR2 EKD.

Points on this clone: TCRdb shows a much larger clone's protein in place of this DNA's translation, and the two differ at residue 2, likely through a read error; the protein shown is translated from the DNA. This chain joins TRDV1 and TRDJ3; tentative D call: TRDD3 (6 bases). In germline, CDR1 is TSWWSYY, CDR2 QGS. The CDR3 totals 19 residues. CDR3 DNA: TGTTCTCTTGGGAAGCCCTGGGGCCTCAGCTCCTGGGACACCCGACAGATGTTTTTC. Amino acid sequence: CSLGKPWGLSSWDTRQMFF.

In its sample, this clone was seen many times. A far larger clone differs by one base, so this is likely a read error. Other DNA sequences in this sample translate to the same CDR3. The chain carries TRDV2 and TRDJ1; 10 nucleotides agree with TRDD3. The J gene comes from matching the DNA to germline here; TCRdb lacks it. The CDR3 is made up of 18 amino acids. Germline V lookup: CDR1 GEAIGNYY, CDR2 EKD. Here the CDR3 reads CACDPLTGGSPDTDKLIF. CDR3 in DNA: TGTGCCTGTGACCCCCTTACTGGGGGATCCCCCGACACCGACAAACTCATCTTT.

This clone was detected a few times. A far larger clone differs by one base, so this is likely a read error. Other nucleotide sequences in the sample specify the same CDR3. J is TRDJ3 and V is TRDV2; 7 bases line up with TRDD3. TCRdb leaves out the J gene; it was filled in here by matching the DNA to germline. This CDR3 is built from 21 residues. Germline V gene lookup returns CDR1 GEAIGNYY and CDR2 EKD. V shed 2 bases and J 1 base; nucleotides not matched to a gene: 16. The CDR3 region is CACDKVAPGGSSSWDTRQMFF. Written as DNA, the CDR3 is TGTGCCTGTGACAAAGTAGCTCCCGGGGGATCTAGTTCCTGGGACACCCGACAGATGTTTTTC.

With respect to this clone: This DNA translates differently at residue 10 from the TCRdb protein, which is that of a much larger clone; a read error is likely, and the protein shown is the DNA's own translation. The chain links TRDV1 to TRDJ1, with 7 bases lining up with TRDD3. The J gene is absent in TCRdb and was assigned here via DNA matching to germline. The CDR3 consists of 24 residues. Germline CDR1 reads TSWWSYY; CDR2 reads QGS. V shed 4 bases and J 2 bases; nucleotides not matched to a gene: 34. CDR3 coding DNA: TGTGCTCTTGGGGTCCGTGGCCCCCCGGTCCTGAACTACTGGGGCCTTAAGGGGACCGATAAACTCATCTTT. This gives the protein CALGVRGPPVLNYWGLKGTDKLIF.

Turning to this clone: TCRdb attributes to this sequence the protein of a much larger clone, which differs from the DNA translation at residue 14; a read error is likely, and the protein displayed is translated from the DNA. The V gene is TRDV1, the J gene TRDJ1, with D maybe TRDD1 (6 bases). TCRdb lists no J gene, so it was determined here by aligning the DNA to germline. The CDR3 has 19 amino acids. V was clipped by 2 bases and J by 3 bases, with 25 bases between them. CDR1 is TSWWSYY, CDR2 QGS, per germline. Written as DNA, the CDR3 is TGTGCTCTTGGGGAAATATGGTTCCCCCGAAATACTTACGCCGATAAACTCATCTTT. Translated, it gives CALGEIWFPRNTYADKLIF.

This clone has just a few counts. The TCRdb record carries a much larger clone's protein, which differs from this DNA's translation at residue 7; a read error is the likely cause, and the protein listed here is the DNA translation. V gene TRDV1 combines with J gene TRDJ1; 7 bases are a match to TRDD3. This CDR3 contains 19 residues. Germline V CDR1 and CDR2: TSWWSYY, QGS. V was pared by 4 bases and J by 4 bases, with 21 bases of the junction left unmatched. The CDR3 sequence is CALGGFYNYVLGHIDKLIF. The CDR3 nucleotides are TGTGCTCTTGGGGGATTCTATAACTACGTACTGGGGCATATCGATAAACTCATCTTT.

There are a few counts of this clone. TCRdb records a much larger clone's protein for this DNA, with a difference at residue 17 that likely arises from a read error; the protein given is the translation of the DNA. The chain couples TRDV1 to TRDJ1; 11 positions match TRDD3. TCRdb leaves out the J gene; it was filled in here by matching the DNA to germline. This CDR3 has 21 residues. CDR1 and CDR2 from the germline V gene are TSWWSYY and QGS. CDR3 in DNA: TGTGCTCTTGGGGAACCTGCGCCCCACTGGGGGATAATGCGCAACACCGGTAAACTCATCTTT. The encoded protein is CALGEPAPHWGIMRNTGKLIF.

There are a few counts of this clone. A read error likely explains this, since a far larger clone differs by one base. The sample holds other DNA sequences that translate to the same CDR3. The chain links TRDV2 to TRDJ3; 13 bases are a match to TRDD3. TCRdb supplies no J gene; here it was assigned by aligning the nucleotide sequence to germline. This CDR3 region has 19 residues. Germline assignment: CDR1 GEAIGNYY and CDR2 EKD. CDR3 in DNA: TGTGCCTGCGACAAGTACTGGGGGATACGCTCCTGGGACACCCGACAGATGTTTTTC. Its translation is CACDKYWGIRSWDTRQMFF.

There are a few counts of this clone. TCRdb attributes to this sequence the protein of a much larger clone, which differs from the DNA translation at residue 13; a read error is likely, and the protein displayed is translated from the DNA. No call exists for the J gene, whereas the V gene is TRDV2; the tabulated D call, TRDD3, remains unverified against the DNA. The CDR3 is made up of 15 amino acids. Germline assignment: CDR1 GEAIGNYY and CDR2 EKD. Here the CDR3 reads CACDPLGSGRDKFIF. In nucleotides, the CDR3 is TGTGCCTGTGACCCCCTGGGGAGCGGACGCGATAAATTCATCTTT.

This clone was found a few times. The amino acid sequence in TCRdb belongs to a much larger clone and departs from this DNA's translation at residue 15, likely a sequencing read error; the sequence shown is translated from the DNA. This chain uses TRDV2 with TRDJ2, with 11 positions matching TRDD3. Germline V gene lookup returns CDR1 GEAIGNYY and CDR2 EKD. CDR3 length: 19 residues. DNA of the CDR3: TGTGCCTGTGACACTTTAGACTGGGGGATAACCAATTTGACAACACAACTCTTCTTT. Translated, it gives CACDTLDWGITNLTTQLFF.

This clone has just a few counts. This could be a read error, since a much larger clone is one nucleotide away. The chain couples TRDV1 to TRDJ2; 13 nucleotides line up with TRDD3. The J gene was missing in TCRdb and was found by matching the end of the DNA to germline. The CDR3 length is 23 residues. The V and J ends lost 3 bases and 6 bases, in that order; junction bases with no gene match: 25. Germline V gene sequence: CDR1 TSWWSYY, CDR2 QGS. Written as DNA, the CDR3 is TGTGCTCTTGGGGAGCTCCGGCCTTCCTACTCGTACTGGGGGATACGTGTGTCAGCACAACTCTTCTTT. It encodes CALGELRPSYSYWGIRVSAQLFF.

There are a few counts of this clone. A far larger clone is off by one base, so a read error is likely. The sample holds other DNA sequences that translate to the same CDR3. The chain links TRDV2 to TRDJ1; 10 bases align to TRDD3. TCRdb leaves out the J gene; it was filled in here by matching the DNA to germline. The CDR3 sequence is 18 residues long. In germline, CDR1 is GEAIGNYY, CDR2 EKD. The CDR3 coding sequence is TGTGCCTGTGACCTTAATATCCCCTGGGGGATAGCGACCGACAAACTCATCTTT. Translation: CACDLNIPWGIATDKLIF.

In the case of this clone: With only one base between it and a far larger clone, this is likely a read error. Within the sample, other DNA sequences also encode this same CDR3. The V gene call reads TRDV1; no J gene was called; the D call of TRDD3 is as the table states it, not checked on the DNA. The CDR3 contains 15 residues. Germline values: CDR1 TSWWSYY, CDR2 QGS. DNA for the CDR3: TGTGCTCTTGGGGAAGGCCTTCCAGGGGATACTCGGCTCATCTTT. This codes for CALGEGLPGDTRLIF.